One and the same sample provided the 5 T cell receptor beta chains below, sequenced in a study of T cell responses to AZD1222 COVID-19 vaccine. Using immunoSEQ multiplex PCR, the repertoire was profiled, and TCRdb retains in-frame clones only, with some absent. The top ten clones hold over 3.5% of a sample with roughly 99,000 clones, about nine tenths of them seen once. The sample consisted of peripheral blood, taken on day 0 of AZD1222 vaccination. These receptors were collected from an adult in good health.

This chain links TRBV30 with TRBJ1-1, with 7 bases fitting TRBD1. The CDR3 covers 13 residues. Trimming at V came to 4 bases and at J to 5 bases, leaving 7 bases not matched to a gene. Germline V CDR1 and CDR2: GTSNPN, SVGIG (reference sequence). In nucleotides, the CDR3 is TGTGCCTGGATCGGACAGGTGAGGACTGAAGCTTTCTTT. Translation gives CAWIGQVRTEAFF. Supplemented by reference TRBV30 and TRBJ1-1, the full variable domain reads SQTIHQWPATLVQPVGSPLSLECTVEGTSNPNLYWYRQAAGRGLQLLFYSVGIGQISSEVPQNLSASRPQDRQFILSSKKLLLSDSGFYLCAWIGQVRTEAFFGQGTRLTVV.

V usage is TRBV10-3 and J usage is TRBJ1-2, with 7 bases that match TRBD1. This CDR3 has 13 amino acids. V trimming: 4 bases; J trimming: 6 bases; junction bases outside the gene matches: 5. Germline V gene sequence: CDR1 ENHRY, CDR2 SYGVKD. The CDR3 nucleotides read TGTGCCATCAGTGCTGAAGGGGGCGATGGCTACACCTTC. Translation gives CAISAEGGDGYTF.

In the case of this clone: The sample holds other DNA sequences that translate to the same CDR3. The chain combines TRBV28 with TRBJ2-1; D call uncertain. Between the trimmed V and J ends, which lost 3 bases and 0 bases, there was a span of 6 bases. This CDR3 has 14 amino acids. CDR1 is MDHEN and CDR2 is SYDVKM in the germline V gene. The CDR3 loop reads CASSLGTSYNEQFF. As DNA, the CDR3 is TGTGCCAGCAGTTTGGGAACCTCCTACAATGAGCAGTTCTTC.

In the case of this clone: This CDR3 is also generated by other DNA sequences in the sample. The chain links TRBV5-1 to TRBJ1-1; tentatively, D is TRBD1 (6 bases). The V gene lost 0 bases and the J gene lost 7 bases, with 10 bases spanning the gap. The CDR3 runs 13 residues. CDR1 SGHRS and CDR2 YFSETQ come from the germline V gene. CDR3 sequence reads: CASSLGGGREAFF. Written as DNA, the CDR3 is TGCGCCAGCAGCTTGGGTGGGGGGCGTGAAGCTTTCTTT.

The V gene is TRBV12-3 or TRBV12-4, the J gene TRBJ2-1; no clear D gene. The CDR3 has 10 residues. With 6 bases removed from V and 9 bases from J, the gap between germline ends came to 6 bases. The CDR3 protein is CASRNREQFF. CDR3 coding DNA: TGTGCCAGCAGGAATCGTGAGCAGTTCTTC.